The present T cell receptor beta chain was sequenced within a study of beta chain features in type 1 diabetes. Trimming took off 0 bases at V and 7 bases at J, with 6 bases between the two ends. The CDR3 extends over 13 amino acids. Looked up from germline, CDR1 is SEHNR and CDR2 is FQNEAQ (reference sequence). The table lists this clone with a few counts. Its target is not known. The isolated RNA, all of it, was reverse transcribed, so expressed TCRB transcripts were what got sequenced. Sequencing used immunoSEQ multiplex PCR; TCRdb keeps in-frame clones, though not all of them. Among more than 300,000 clones listed, roughly 12% were seen once. Overall study results and limits: VDJ junctions from patients with type 1 diabetes contained fewer insertions and more deletions.

The sequenced sample consisted of naive CD4+ T cells from blood. The chain uses TRBV7-9 and TRBJ1-4; weak D call: TRBD1 (5 bases). The sequence derives from a man aged 18 to 29 in good health. CDR3 nucleotide sequence: TGTGCCAGCAGCTTAGCGCAGGGTGAAAAACTGTTTTTT. It codes for CASSLAQGEKLFF.